These T cell receptor beta chains were read from a single sample in a study of blood T cell repertoires in COVID-19. Libraries were prepared by immunoSEQ multiplex PCR; TCRdb keeps only in-frame clonotypes and omits some of them. The sample lists tens of thousands of clones; around nine tenths were seen once. The sample consisted of peripheral blood. These TCRs come from a man aged 50-59 years with active or convalescent COVID-19. Each CDR3 is given with its conserved first and last residue. A D gene is named only where the DNA matches it firmly. Not every row has a clone size; where given, it reads once, few, many or a size class.

v_gene	j_gene	abundance	len	d_gene	CDR3aa	CDR3nt
TRBV5-1	TRBJ2-7	NA	14	TRBD2	CASSLGQGGDEQYF	TGCGCCAGCAGCTTGGGCCAGGGAGGGGACGAGCAGTACTTC
TRBV5-1	TRBJ2-1	NA	13	NA	CASSLAGNNEQFF	TGCGCCAGCAGCTTGGCCGGGAACAATGAGCAGTTCTTC
TRBV28	TRBJ2-2	NA	16	TRBD2	CASSSIAGANTGELFF	TGTGCCAGCAGTTCAATAGCGGGGGCGAACACCGGGGAGCTGTTTTTT
TRBV12-3/TRBV12-4	TRBJ1-1	NA	13	NA	CASSSTGPTEAFF	TGTGCCAGCAGTTCGACAGGACCAACTGAAGCTTTCTTT
TRBV4-3	TRBJ2-5	few	15	NA	CASSQDTGRAETQYF	TGCGCCAGCAGCCAAGATACAGGGAGGGCAGAGACCCAGTACTTC
TRBV6-5	TRBJ2-5	NA	12	NA	CASVGTGETQYF	TGTGCCAGCGTTGGAACGGGGGAGACCCAGTACTTC
TRBV3-1/TRBV3-2	TRBJ1-3	once	14	NA	CASSLRAGGNTIYF	TGTGCCAGCAGCCTACGAGCAGGGGGAAACACCATATATTTT
TRBV3-1/TRBV3-2	TRBJ1-2	once	17	NA	CASSQKDGLWMPGGYTF	TGTGCCAGCAGCCAAAAAGATGGGCTCTGGATGCCTGGGGGCTACACCTTC
TRBV25-1	TRBJ2-3	once	14	NA	CASRKEGIPDTQYF	TGTGCCAGCAGGAAGGAGGGGATCCCAGATACGCAGTATTTT
TRBV16	TRBJ2-1	NA	14	NA	CASSPPGGLDEQFF	TGTGCCAGCAGCCCCCCCGGCGGGTTGGATGAGCAGTTCTTC
TRBV27	TRBJ1-1	NA	14	NA	CASSLSNGMAEAFF	TGTGCCAGCAGTTTATCTAACGGGATGGCTGAAGCTTTCTTT
TRBV4-1	TRBJ2-1	NA	15	TRBD1	CASSHPGQAYNEQFF	TGCGCCAGCAGCCACCCGGGACAGGCGTACAATGAGCAGTTCTTC
TRBV3-1/TRBV3-2	TRBJ1-4	NA	14	TRBD1	CASSPGTGNEKLFF	TGTGCCAGCAGCCCCGGGACAGGAAATGAAAAACTGTTTTTT
TRBV24-1	TRBJ2-3	NA	17	TRBD2	CATSDFGSRGGTDTQYF	TGTGCCACCAGTGATTTTGGCTCCCGGGGGGGCACAGATACGCAGTATTTT
TRBV7-6	TRBJ2-2	NA	15	TRBD2	CASSLIAGGIGELFF	TGTGCCAGCAGCTTGATAGCGGGGGGGATCGGGGAGCTGTTTTTT
TRBV3-1/TRBV3-2	TRBJ1-1	few	14	TRBD1	CASSQRDSSTEAFF	TGTGCCAGCAGCCAACGGGACAGTAGCACTGAAGCTTTCTTT
TRBV9	TRBJ2-1	NA	16	TRBD1	CASSVGPGGTGNEQFF	TGTGCCAGCAGCGTAGGGCCAGGGGGCACGGGCAATGAGCAGTTCTTC
TRBV19	TRBJ1-5	NA	15	TRBD1	CASSIGGGNNQPQHF	TGTGCCAGTAGTATAGGAGGGGGCAACAATCAGCCCCAGCATTTT
TRBV19	TRBJ1-4	NA	14	TRBD1	CASSTGQAKTKLFF	TGTGCCAGTAGTACGGGACAGGCAAAGACAAAACTGTTTTTT
TRBV3-1/TRBV3-2	TRBJ2-5	NA	16	TRBD2	CASSVSSGGPQETQYF	TGTGCCAGCAGCGTATCTAGCGGGGGCCCCCAAGAGACCCAGTACTTC
TRBV6-5	TRBJ1-2	NA	12	NA	CASRREGDGYTF	TGTGCCAGCAGAAGGGAAGGGGATGGCTACACCTTC
TRBV2	TRBJ1-2	once	14	NA	CASSQPTGSYGYTF	TGTGCCAGCAGCCAACCGACAGGTAGCTATGGCTACACCTTC
TRBV6-1	TRBJ1-5	NA	14	TRBD1	CASSEQQGGQPQHF	TGTGCCAGCAGTGAACAACAGGGGGGCCAGCCCCAGCATTTT
TRBV5-8	TRBJ2-3	NA	16	NA	CASSRRDSRSTDTQYF	TGTGCCAGCAGTCGCCGGGACTCCCGTAGCACAGATACGCAGTATTTT
TRBV14	TRBJ1-5	NA	14	NA	CARMVQVSNQPQHF	TGTGCCAGAATGGTACAGGTTAGCAATCAGCCCCAGCATTTT
TRBV6-5	TRBJ2-7	few	14	TRBD1	CASRSGQGPYEQYF	TGTGCCAGCAGATCGGGACAGGGTCCCTACGAGCAGTACTTC
TRBV28	TRBJ1-1	few	16	NA	CASSPYQGSMNTEAFF	TGTGCCAGCAGTCCCTATCAGGGTTCGATGAACACTGAAGCTTTCTTT
TRBV7-9	TRBJ1-2	NA	15	TRBD1	CASSPQGALPYGYTF	TGTGCCAGCAGCCCCCAGGGGGCTCTTCCCTATGGCTACACCTTC
TRBV10-3	TRBJ2-6	NA	17	NA	CAISESGALSGANVLTF	TGTGCCATCAGTGAGTCGGGGGCCCTCTCTGGGGCCAACGTCCTGACTTTC
TRBV24-1	TRBJ2-2	once	12	NA	CATQPGAGELFF	TGTGCCACCCAACCCGGGGCCGGGGAGCTGTTTTTT
TRBV5-1	TRBJ1-2	once	16	NA	CASSLAFSAGLHGYTF	TGCGCCAGCAGCTTGGCCTTTTCCGCAGGTCTTCATGGCTACACCTTC
TRBV5-4	TRBJ1-6	NA	16	TRBD1	CASSLGTGSQNSPLHF	TGTGCCAGCAGCTTGGGGACAGGGAGCCAAAATTCACCCCTCCACTTT
TRBV11-2	TRBJ1-2	NA	11	NA	CASSLRGGYTF	TGTGCCAGCAGCTTACGGGGGGGCTACACCTTC
TRBV7-8	TRBJ1-6	NA	14	NA	CASSLQTYNSPLHF	TGTGCCAGCAGCTTGCAGACTTATAATTCACCCCTCCACTTT
TRBV13	TRBJ2-5	few	13	TRBD1	CASSLRDRMTQYF	TGTGCCAGCAGCCTAAGGGACAGGATGACCCAGTACTTC
TRBV12-3/TRBV12-4	TRBJ2-7	NA	12	NA	CASSPFGGEQYF	TGTGCCAGCAGCCCCTTCGGCGGTGAGCAGTACTTC
TRBV28	TRBJ2-7	NA	15	TRBD1	CASSSQGTGAGEQYF	TGTGCCAGCAGTTCCCAAGGGACAGGGGCTGGAGAGCAGTACTTC
TRBV28	TRBJ1-4	few	17	NA	CASSPNGAGAQGEKLFF	TGTGCCAGCAGCCCCAACGGAGCGGGGGCGCAGGGTGAAAAACTGTTTTTT
TRBV19	TRBJ1-2	NA	15	NA	CASSIDWQANYGYTF	TGTGCCAGTAGTATAGATTGGCAGGCGAACTATGGCTACACCTTC
TRBV7-9	TRBJ1-1	NA	14	TRBD1	CASSTGQGKTEAFF	TGTGCCAGCAGCACCGGACAGGGGAAAACTGAAGCTTTCTTT
TRBV27	TRBJ2-1	NA	15	NA	CASSQTGGSYNEQFF	TGTGCCAGCAGTCAGACGGGTGGCTCCTACAATGAGCAGTTCTTC
TRBV11-2	TRBJ1-3	NA	13	NA	CASSPDTGNTIYF	TGTGCCAGCAGCCCAGACACTGGAAACACCATATATTTT
TRBV18	TRBJ1-1	few	14	NA	CATPGRVMNTEAFF	TGTGCCACCCCCGGCAGGGTGATGAACACTGAAGCTTTCTTT
TRBV6-5	TRBJ1-5	NA	15	NA	CASRSSEVSNQPQHF	TGTGCCAGCAGGTCATCAGAAGTTAGCAATCAGCCCCAGCATTTT
TRBV28	TRBJ1-4	NA	11	NA	CASTTNEKLFF	TGTGCCAGCACTACTAATGAAAAACTGTTTTTT
TRBV10-3	TRBJ2-7	NA	13	NA	CATNGGVSYEQYF	TGTGCCACCAACGGCGGAGTCTCCTACGAGCAGTACTTC
TRBV14	TRBJ2-7	NA	15	NA	CASSQAPGHYYEQYF	TGTGCCAGCAGCCAAGCCCCCGGACATTACTACGAGCAGTACTTC
TRBV5-8	TRBJ2-3	NA	15	TRBD2	CASSLGLAGTDTQYF	TGTGCCAGCAGCTTGGGACTAGCGGGGACAGATACGCAGTATTTT
TRBV10-3	TRBJ2-3	few	16	TRBD2	CAIKSWTSGDTDTQYF	TGTGCCATCAAATCCTGGACTAGCGGCGACACAGATACGCAGTATTTT
TRBV6-1	TRBJ1-3	NA	16	NA	CASSEAGGFIGNTIYF	TGTGCCAGCAGTGAAGCGGGGGGTTTTATTGGAAACACCATATATTTT
TRBV14	TRBJ1-5	NA	19	NA	CASSQAERTRSISNQPQHF	TGTGCCAGCAGCCAAGCTGAAAGGACAAGAAGTATTAGCAATCAGCCCCAGCATTTT
TRBV5-4	TRBJ1-3	once	12	NA	CASSVGGNTIYF	TGTGCCAGCAGTGTCGGTGGAAACACCATATATTTT
TRBV7-9	TRBJ2-6	few	16	NA	CASSPYQEAGANVLTF	TGTGCCAGCAGCCCCTACCAGGAAGCTGGGGCCAACGTCCTGACTTTC
TRBV7-2	TRBJ1-2	NA	12	NA	CASSPGQGGYTF	TGTGCCAGCAGCCCAGGTCAGGGTGGCTACACCTTC
TRBV10-3	TRBJ1-5	NA	14	NA	CAISESGTEQPQHF	TGTGCCATCAGTGAGTCCGGTACGGAGCAGCCCCAGCATTTT
TRBV5-1	TRBJ2-3	NA	14	NA	CASSYGDSTDTQYF	TGCGCCAGCAGCTACGGGGACTCCACAGATACGCAGTATTTT
TRBV30	TRBJ2-7	once	14	NA	CAWSPPPSIYEQYF	TGTGCCTGGAGTCCGCCCCCCTCTATCTACGAGCAGTACTTC
TRBV20-1	TRBJ1-2	NA	12	NA	CSASTSGNGYTF	TGCAGTGCTAGTACTTCGGGGAATGGCTACACCTTC
TRBV28	TRBJ2-6	NA	13	NA	CASSPTGANVLTF	TGTGCCAGCAGCCCAACTGGGGCCAACGTCCTGACTTTC